What follows are 18 T cell receptor beta chains derived from one specimen sequenced in a study of radiotherapy plus CTLA-4 blockade in lung cancer. The assay was immunoSEQ multiplex PCR, and TCRdb's table has in-frame clones only and misses some. This sample has 55,000 to 80,000 clones, with 77% found just once. The sequencing here drew on peripheral blood, taken from a patient treated with radiotherapy plus ipilimumab. The receptors derive from a human donor with non-small cell lung cancer who had a complete response to radiotherapy plus ipilimumab.

The J gene is TRBJ1-1, the V gene TRBV19, with D hard to call. This CDR3 comprises 13 residues. Germline V CDR1 and CDR2: LNHDA, SQIVND (reference sequence). With 3 bases removed from V and 0 bases from J, the gap between germline ends came to 5 bases. CDR3 loop: CASSMFVNTEAFF. The CDR3 region has the DNA TGTGCCAGTAGTATGTTCGTGAACACTGAAGCTTTCTTT. Combining the CDR3 with reference TRBV19 and TRBJ1-1 gives the whole variable domain DGGITQSPKYLFRKEGQNVTLSCEQNLNHDAMYWYRQDPGQGLRLIYYSQIVNDFQKGDIAEGYSVSREKKESFPLTVTSAQKNPTAFYLCASSMFVNTEAFFGQGTRLTVV.

V and J are TRBV7-9 and TRBJ2-1; 7 bases are shared with TRBD2. CDR1 is SEHNR and CDR2 is FQNEAQ in the germline V gene (reference sequence). This CDR3 region has 13 residues. Germline trimming cut 2 bases from V and 9 bases from J; bases unmatched to any gene: 4. The CDR3 DNA reads as TGTGCCAGCAGCTTACAGGCTAGCGGTGAGCAGTTCTTC. Protein sequence: CASSLQASGEQFF.

This sequence joins TRBV7-9 and TRBJ2-2, with 8 bases identical to TRBD1. This CDR3 has 14 residues. V trimming: 4 bases; J trimming: 7 bases; junction bases outside the gene matches: 5. From germline, CDR1 is SEHNR and CDR2 FQNEAQ (reference sequence). CDR3 bases: TGTGCCAGCAGCTCCAGGGGGCAGAGCGGGGAGCTGTTTTTT. It encodes CASSSRGQSGELFF.

This rearrangement joins TRBV6-1 to TRBJ1-1; 8 bases match TRBD1. Germline CDR1 MNHNS, CDR2 SASEGT. The CDR3 covers 14 residues. With 5 bases clipped from V and 3 bases from J, the junction kept 5 bases outside the gene matches. The CDR3: CASSSRTGHTEAFF. In DNA form, the CDR3 reads TGTGCCAGCAGTTCTAGGACAGGGCACACTGAAGCTTTCTTT.

This clone appeared a few times. The V call is TRBV10-3, the J call TRBJ2-2, with D possibly TRBD1 on 5 matching bases. Germline assignment: CDR1 ENHRY and CDR2 SYGVKD. The CDR3 is 11 residues long. V was cut by 4 bases and J by 9 bases, with 6 bases left in between. CDR3 region: CAISGGRELFF. CDR3 nucleotide sequence: TGTGCCATCAGTGGGGGCAGGGAGCTGTTTTTT.

This chain connects TRBV6-5 to TRBJ1-2; 11 bases match TRBD1. The CDR3 has 15 amino acids. Germline V CDR1 and CDR2: MNHEY, SVGAGI. J was trimmed by 3 bases and V by 2 bases; bases with no gene match: 2. As DNA, the CDR3 is TGTGCCAGCAGTTACGGGGACAGGGGGTACTATGGCTACACCTTC. Amino acids: CASSYGDRGYYGYTF.

This chain links TRBV27 with TRBJ1-2; 8 bases are shared with TRBD1. The CDR3 has 14 residues. The V gene end was trimmed by 4 bases and the J gene end by 8 bases; junction bases not matched to a gene: 9. The germline CDR1 and CDR2 sequences are MNHEY and SMNVEV (reference sequence). The DNA for the CDR3 is TGTGCCAGCAGTTCGTTAACAGGGGGGGGAGGCTACACCTTC. Protein: CASSSLTGGGGYTF.

The rearrangement links TRBV25-1 to TRBJ2-7; 9 bases align to TRBD1. The CDR3 is made up of 14 amino acids. V dropped 9 bases and J dropped 0; count of bases not matched to a gene: 6. CDR1 and CDR2 (germline): MGHDK, SYGVNS. Here the CDR3 DNA reads TGTGCCAGTCGGACAGGGGCCTTCTCCTACGAGCAGTACTTC. As protein: CASRTGAFSYEQYF.

The CDR3 bases are TGTGCCAGCGGGCGGACAGCCACCTACGAGCAGTACGTC. Its translation is CASGRTATYEQYV. The V call is TRBV27, the J call TRBJ2-7; tentative D call: TRBD1 (6 bases). Germline V gene lookup returns CDR1 MNHEY and CDR2 SMNVEV (reference sequence). The CDR3 spans 13 residues. The germline V and J ends were trimmed by 8 bases and 2 bases, with 13 bases remaining between them.

V is TRBV27 and J is TRBJ1-2; D remains unclear. Germline CDR1 reads MNHEY; CDR2 reads SMNVEV (reference sequence). CDR3 size: 15 residues. V lost 2 bases and J lost 4, with 14 bases in between. CDR3 protein: CASSLTPLISYGYTF. The CDR3 coding sequence is TGTGCCAGCAGTTTAACCCCCTTAATAAGCTATGGCTACACCTTC.

The rearrangement links TRBV11-3 to TRBJ2-1; the D gene could be TRBD1 or TRBD2 (7 bases each). Per germline, CDR1 SGHNT and CDR2 YENEEA. V lost 1 base and J lost 9, with 16 bases in between. This CDR3 spans 15 amino acids. The CDR3 here is CASSLGAGQGGEQFF. CDR3 coding DNA: TGTGCCAGCAGCTTAGGAGCGGGGCAGGGGGGTGAGCAGTTCTTC.

V is TRBV7-2 and J is TRBJ1-2; 8 nucleotides agree with TRBD1. The CDR3 runs to 11 residues. In germline, CDR1 is SGHTA, CDR2 FQGNSA. Trimming removed 6 bases from V and 12 bases from J; junction bases left unmatched: 6. The CDR3 DNA sequence: TGTGCCAGCAGACGGGACAGGAAACACACCTTC. This encodes CASRRDRKHTF.

The gene calls are TRBV30 and TRBJ2-2; 9 nucleotides match TRBD2. The J segment lost 5 bases and the V segment lost 3 bases, leaving 10 bases of the junction unmatched. CDR3 length: 16 residues. Per the germline V gene, CDR1 is GTSNPN and CDR2 is SVGIG (reference sequence). The CDR3 region is CAWRVAGDRWTGELFF. DNA of the CDR3: TGTGCCTGGAGGGTAGCGGGAGATAGGTGGACCGGGGAGCTGTTTTTT.

The CDR3 nucleotides are TGTGCCAGCAGCCCGAGACTACGCACCGGGGAGCTGTTTTTT. Translation: CASSPRLRTGELFF. The chain has TRBV7-8 and TRBJ2-2; D may be TRBD2 (5 bases). This CDR3 comprises 14 residues. Germline assignment: CDR1 SGHVS and CDR2 FQNEAQ. V was trimmed by 5 bases and J by 4 bases, leaving 11 bases between them.

This chain links TRBV6-5 with TRBJ1-2; D is perhaps TRBD1 (6 bases). CDR3 length: 13 residues. V lost 6 bases, J lost 8 bases, and 16 bases lay in between. Germline V gene sequence: CDR1 MNHEY, CDR2 SVGAGI. The CDR3 loop is CASRPPRGRGYTF. The CDR3 coding sequence is TGTGCCAGCAGGCCGCCGCGGGGGCGCGGCTACACCTTC.

This clone was picked up one time. This chain connects TRBV7-2 to TRBJ1-5, with D unresolved. CDR3 length equals 15 residues. V dropped 4 bases and J dropped 4 bases, with 14 bases sitting between them. Germline V gene data show CDR1 as SGHTA and CDR2 as FQGNSA. The CDR3 nucleotides read TGTGCCAGCAGCTCCGTGAGCGGGGAGAATCAGCCCCAGCATTTT. Residues: CASSSVSGENQPQHF.

This clone was detected once. The V and J genes are TRBV7-8 and TRBJ2-1, with 8 nucleotides matching TRBD2. From germline, CDR1 is SGHVS and CDR2 FQNEAQ. V lost 1 base to trimming and J lost 4 bases; unmatched junction nucleotides: 6. CDR3 size: 16 residues. The DNA of the CDR3 is TGTGCCAGCAGCTTAGTCGGTAGCGGGATATACAATGAGCAGTTCTTC. The encoded protein is CASSLVGSGIYNEQFF.

In regard to this clone: The same CDR3 is also encoded by other DNA sequences in this sample. V gene TRBV5-1 combines with J gene TRBJ1-5; the D is unclear. Germline-derived CDR1 and CDR2 are SGHRS and YFSETQ. The CDR3 sequence is 15 residues long. The V end was cut by 2 bases, the J end by 2 bases, with 11 bases between. The CDR3 DNA sequence: TGCGCCAGCAGCTTAGGGCTAGCGGGCAATCAGCCCCAGCATTTT. The encoded protein is CASSLGLAGNQPQHF.